The entry below describes one T cell receptor (beta chain). Antigen specificity is unknown. With 2 bases removed from V and 0 bases from J, the gap between germline ends came to 11 bases. Germline V gene data show CDR1 as SGHTA and CDR2 as FQGTGA. The CDR3 consists of 16 residues. The investigators reverse transcribed all of the isolated RNA, so they sequenced expressed TCRB transcripts. Mean read depth for stem cell-like memory T cell samples was about 1 million reads. Clones were sequenced by immunoSEQ multiplex PCR, and TCRdb holds only the in-frame ones, with some missing. The sample has about 110,000 clones, around 40% seen once. This sample was included in a study of beta chain features in type 1 diabetes. A sort by CD45RO/CCR7/CD25/CD127/CD95/CD27 yielded CD4+ naive, central memory, regulatory and stem cell-like memory cells. The study's findings and limits: Healthy donors had naive, central memory and Treg TCRB repertoires that appeared less similar than those seen among patients. Patients with type 1 diabetes showed fewer VDJ junction insertions and more deletions.

Sequenced sample: stem cell memory CD4+ T cells from blood. This chain connects TRBV7-3 to TRBJ2-1; possible D gene TRBD2, 5 bases. The TCR comes from a woman younger than 35 in good health. The CDR3: CASSLVVGSSYNEQFF. CDR3 nucleotide sequence: TGTGCCAGCAGCTTAGTAGTAGGGAGCTCCTACAATGAGCAGTTCTTC.